This TCR beta chain emerged from a study of T cell clonality in common variable immunodeficiency. The study's findings and limits: Common variable immunodeficiency TCR beta sequences reportedly had fewer deletions and N-nucleotide insertions. Compared with controls, CVID subjects had fewer shared TCRbeta clones. CVID patient heterogeneity limited repertoire-clinical complication correlations. The cause of increased CVID clonality remains unclear without subpopulation sequencing.

As concerns this clone: Its antigen is not identified. Sequencing ends 3 residues short of the CDR3 end; the germline J gene provides the rest.

Libraries were prepared by immunoSEQ multiplex PCR; TCRdb keeps only in-frame clonotypes and omits some of them. This set yields about 26,000 clones and no singletons; the top ten hold 4%. The V gene end was trimmed by 1 base and the J gene end by 1 base; junction bases not matched to a gene: 5. CDR3 length: 16 residues. Germline V gives CDR1 SGHVS, CDR2 FNYEAQ. The sequenced sample was peripheral blood mononuclear cells. The genes are TRBV7-6 and TRBJ1-1; 8 positions agree with TRBD1. The receptor comes from a human donor with common variable immunodeficiency. The CDR3 bases that were read are TGTGCCAGCAGCTTAGAAGACAGGGGTCAGAACACTGAA. Translating gives CASSLEDRGQNTE. The full CDR3 sequence reads CASSLEDRGQNTEAFF. Full variable domain (missing parts from reference TRBV7-6 and TRBJ1-1): GAGVSQSPRYKVTKRGQDVALRCDPISGHVSLYWYRQALGQGPEFLTYFNYEAQQDKSGLPNDRFSAERPEGSISTLTIQRTEQRDSAMYRCASSLEDRGQNTEAFFGQGTRLTVV.